Presented here are 31 T cell receptor beta chains from one specimen sequenced in a study of response to subunit inactivated influenza vaccine. TCRdb ran MiXCR on the RT-PCR reads and lists one entry per CDR3 protein. Seen here are 500,000 to 550,000 distinct CDR3 sequences, less than 10% observed once, and the top ten hold 10% to 15%. Sequenced material: PBMCs from blood, taken less than 30 months after vaccination. The receptors shown here come from a man between 50 and 70 years old who received an inactivated influenza vaccine.

This clonotype was detected a few times. The chain carries TRBV20-1 and TRBJ2-3, with 7 bases aligning to TRBD2. The V gene end was trimmed by 2 bases and the J gene end by 0 bases; junction bases not matched to a gene: 14. The CDR3 loop spans 18 amino acids. Germline CDR1 is DFQATT and CDR2 is SNEGSKA (reference sequence). CDR3 sequence: CSARQRWEGKGSTDTQYF. CDR3 DNA: TGCAGTGCTAGACAGAGATGGGAGGGAAAGGGGAGCACAGATACGCAGTATTTT.

The genes are TRBV4-2 and TRBJ1-2, with D possibly matching TRBD1 (6 bases). This CDR3 has 16 residues. Trimming stripped 0 bases from V and 5 bases from J, with 16 bases between. Germline lookup yields CDR1 LGHNA and CDR2 YNFKEQ. The CDR3 reads CASSQETGPLGYGYTF. CDR3 in DNA: TGTGCCAGCAGCCAAGAAACAGGGCCTTTGGGATATGGCTACACCTTC.

This clonotype has a count of ten or more. The V call is TRBV12-3 or TRBV12-4, the J call TRBJ1-1; D ambiguous. The CDR3 sequence is 14 residues long. The V and J ends lost 1 base and 5 bases respectively, with 11 bases between them. The CDR3 region is CASSLGGIITEAFF. As DNA, the CDR3 is TGTGCCAGCAGTTTAGGTGGTATTATAACTGAAGCTTTCTTT.

In this sample, this clonotype turned up a few times. The chain carries TRBV4-2 and TRBJ2-7, with unresolved D. The CDR3 has 14 residues. Between the trimmed V and J ends, which lost 0 bases and 8 bases, there was a span of 14 bases. In germline, CDR1 is LGHNA, CDR2 YNFKEQ. The CDR3 loop reads CASSQDKAGYKQYF. For the CDR3, the DNA is TGTGCCAGCAGCCAAGATAAGGCTGGTTACAAGCAGTACTTC.

The gene calls are TRBV7-2 and TRBJ2-5, with 10 positions matching TRBD2. Per the germline V gene, CDR1 is SGHTA and CDR2 is FQGNSA. Losses at the gene ends were 0 bases for V and 1 base for J; bases not matched to a gene: 5. The CDR3 sequence is 17 residues long. The CDR3 DNA reads TGTGCCAGCAGCTTAGCGGGGAGCGGGAGGGCCCAAGAGACCCAGTACTTC. Translating gives CASSLAGSGRAQETQYF.

This clonotype has only a few counts. The chain has TRBV24-1 and TRBJ2-3; TRBD2 might be the D (5 bases). Germline V lookup: CDR1 KGHDR, CDR2 SFDVKD. Trimming took off 6 bases at V and 0 bases at J, with 9 bases between the two ends. The CDR3 extends over 14 amino acids. Here the CDR3 reads CATSKTGSTDTQYF. The CDR3 nucleotides are TGTGCCACCAGTAAGACGGGAAGCACAGATACGCAGTATTTT.

This clonotype occurred a few times. The rearrangement uses TRBV29-1 and TRBJ2-3; D not resolved. The length of the CDR3 is 16 residues. Looked up from germline, CDR1 is SQVTM and CDR2 is ANQGSEA. V shed 3 bases and J shed 2 bases, with 18 bases lying between them. This CDR3 is CSVDGLAEPNTDTQYF. As DNA, the CDR3 is TGCAGCGTTGACGGGTTGGCGGAACCAAACACAGATACGCAGTATTTT.

This clonotype showed up many times. The chain couples TRBV7-2 to TRBJ1-5; D may be TRBD1 (5 bases). Trimming left V 8 bases short and J 8 bases short, with 16 bases between. CDR3 size: 13 residues. The germline CDR1 and CDR2 sequences are SGHTA and FQGNSA. The DNA of the CDR3 is TGTGCCAGCGGAGGGGAGGGTAGGGAGCCCCAGCATTTT. Amino acid sequence: CASGGEGREPQHF.

The genes are TRBV4-3 and TRBJ1-1; no clear D gene. This CDR3 region has 14 residues. Germline-derived CDR1 and CDR2 are LGHNA and YSLEER. V was shortened by 1 base and J by 5 bases, with 11 bases between the two germline ends. Here the CDR3 DNA reads TGCGCCAGCAGCCAAGCTCCTTGGGGAACTGAAGCTTTCTTT. It encodes CASSQAPWGTEAFF.

The J gene is TRBJ2-3, the V gene TRBV28, with 9 bases fitting TRBD2. The CDR3 has 16 residues. Germline CDR1 and CDR2: MDHEN and SYDVKM. Trimming at V came to 4 bases and at J to 5 bases, leaving 10 bases not matched to a gene. The CDR3 spells CASSSIAGALGDTQYF. The CDR3, as DNA: TGTGCCAGCAGTTCTATAGCGGGAGCCCTGGGAGATACGCAGTATTTT.

V usage is TRBV28 and J usage is TRBJ2-1; TRBD2 aligns across 9 bases. The CDR3 length is 15 residues. V shed 8 bases and J 5 bases; nucleotides not matched to a gene: 10. Germline V lookup: CDR1 MDHEN, CDR2 SYDVKM. CDR3 region: CASLWAGGPNNEQFF. The CDR3 nucleotides are TGTGCCAGCCTCTGGGCGGGGGGGCCCAACAATGAGCAGTTCTTC.

This clonotype was detected many times. The chain links TRBV18 to TRBJ2-5; no definite D call. Germline values: CDR1 KGHSH, CDR2 LQKENI. This CDR3 comprises 12 residues. Trimming pared 8 bases from V and 5 bases from J, leaving 12 bases between. CDR3: CASSPPGETQYF. The DNA of the CDR3 is TGTGCCAGCAGTCCTCCTGGGGAGACCCAGTACTTC.

This clonotype was recorded a few times. The gene calls are TRBV20-1 and TRBJ2-7; TRBD2 matches at 9 bases. Trimming took 5 bases from V and 7 from J; bases not matched to a gene: 12. This CDR3 spans 14 amino acids. The V gene's germline CDR1 is DFQATT and CDR2 SNEGSKA (reference sequence). The CDR3: CSAPKAGGRSEQYF. The DNA for the CDR3 is TGCAGTGCTCCGAAGGCGGGAGGGCGGTCTGAGCAGTACTTC.

The table lists this clonotype with many counts. The rearrangement links TRBV12-3 or TRBV12-4 to TRBJ1-3; 10 bases align to TRBD1. The length of the CDR3 is 15 residues. Trimming removed 3 bases from V and 2 bases from J; junction bases left unmatched: 1. CDR3 bases: TGTGCCAGCAGTTTCGGACAGGGGGCTGGAAACACCATATATTTT. Its protein product is CASSFGQGAGNTIYF.

There are a few counts of this clonotype. V and J are TRBV15 and TRBJ1-1, with 10 positions matching TRBD1. The CDR3 length is 14 residues. CDR1 LNHNV and CDR2 YYDKDF come from the germline V gene (reference sequence). Unmatched junction bases numbered 3, after V lost 1 base and J lost 7 bases. CDR3 sequence reads: CATSRARDRGEAFF. The DNA for the CDR3 is TGTGCCACCAGCAGAGCCCGGGACAGGGGTGAAGCTTTCTTT.

This clonotype was picked up a small number of times. V gene TRBV12-3 or TRBV12-4 combines with J gene TRBJ2-3; D is unclear. This CDR3 has 15 residues. V was shortened by 7 bases and J by 1 base, with 15 bases between the two germline ends. CDR3 DNA sequence: TGTGCCAGCAAGGCTTTAGCTATGCGCACAGATACGCAGTATTTT. Residues: CASKALAMRTDTQYF.

The chain combines TRBV14 with TRBJ2-5, with D perhaps matching TRBD2 (5 bases). The CDR3 contains 15 residues. CDR1 SGHDN and CDR2 FVKESK come from the germline V gene. V was trimmed by 0 bases and J by 4 bases, leaving 12 bases between them. CDR3 nucleotides: TGTGCCAGCAGCCAAGATCCTGGGAGAGGAGAGACCCAGTACTTC. This encodes CASSQDPGRGETQYF.

This chain connects TRBV20-1 to TRBJ2-7; 13 nucleotides agree with TRBD2. The germline gives CDR1 DFQATT, CDR2 SNEGSKA (reference sequence). V shed 0 bases and J 5 bases; nucleotides not matched to a gene: 10. This CDR3 region has 17 residues. The CDR3 region has the DNA TGCAGTGCTAGAGATCCCGATGGGACTAGCGGGATCCACGAGCAGTACTTC. As protein: CSARDPDGTSGIHEQYF.

The sample holds a few counts of this clonotype. The V gene is TRBV28, the J gene TRBJ2-5; 7 bases align to TRBD1. Losses at the gene ends were 5 bases for V and 0 bases for J; bases not matched to a gene: 9. Germline loops: CDR1 MDHEN, CDR2 SYDVKM. The CDR3 consists of 16 residues. CDR3 region: CASSKPRDRYQETQYF. CDR3 nucleotides: TGTGCCAGCAGTAAACCTCGGGACAGATACCAAGAGACCCAGTACTTC.

There are many counts of this clonotype. This rearrangement joins TRBV29-1 to TRBJ2-1; D unresolved. The V and J ends lost 4 bases and 2 bases respectively, with 3 bases between them. The length of the CDR3 is 11 residues. Per the germline V gene, CDR1 is SQVTM and CDR2 is ANQGSEA. The CDR3 sequence is CSVVAYNEQFF. The CDR3 DNA is TGCAGCGTTGTGGCCTACAATGAGCAGTTCTTC.

This clonotype was recorded at least ten times. This chain connects TRBV29-1 to TRBJ2-7, with TRBD2 matching over 10 bases. V gave up 6 bases and J gave up 3 bases; unmatched junction bases: 11. Germline values: CDR1 SQVTM, CDR2 ANQGSEA. This CDR3 has 15 residues. CDR3 protein: CSVSKLAGVDYEQYF. Written as DNA, the CDR3 is TGCAGCGTGAGTAAGCTAGCGGGGGTCGACTACGAGCAGTACTTC.

The chain employs TRBV12-3 or TRBV12-4 and TRBJ2-5; 9 bases fit TRBD1. This CDR3 is 16 amino acids long. V was clipped by 6 bases and J by 4 bases; unmatched bases: 12. The CDR3 coding sequence is TGTGCCAGCAGCCGTAGGTTTGGGACAGGGCTAGAGACCCAGTACTTC. Translation gives CASSRRFGTGLETQYF.

The V and J genes are TRBV28 and TRBJ2-1, with D perhaps matching TRBD1 (6 bases). The CDR3 is 13 amino acids. The V end lost 6 bases, the J end lost 8 bases, and 14 bases lay between the germline ends. CDR1 is MDHEN and CDR2 is SYDVKM in the germline V gene. The CDR3 sequence is CASRSSGADEQFF. The CDR3 nucleotides are TGTGCCAGCAGATCGTCAGGGGCCGATGAGCAGTTCTTC.

The chain is built from TRBV7-9 and TRBJ2-3, with TRBD1 matching 7 bases. Per germline, CDR1 SEHNR and CDR2 FQNEAQ (reference sequence). V was pared by 6 bases and J by 7 bases, with 4 bases of the junction left unmatched. The CDR3 has 12 amino acids. CDR3 DNA: TGTGCCAGCAGTCCACAGGGGCATACGCAGTATTTT. Amino acid sequence: CASSPQGHTQYF.

This clonotype was found a few times. This CDR3 reads CASSSEGRSSPLHF. CDR3 nucleotides: TGTGCCAGCAGTTCCGAGGGAAGAAGCTCACCCCTCCACTTT. The chain combines TRBV12-3 or TRBV12-4 with TRBJ1-6; no clear D gene. The CDR3 is 14 amino acids. V was cut by 4 bases and J by 10 bases, with 14 bases left in between.

Many counts were recorded for this clonotype. The CDR3 here is CSARDEETKNIQYF. CDR3 nucleotide sequence: TGCAGTGCTAGAGACGAGGAAACCAAAAACATTCAGTACTTC. The rearrangement links TRBV20-1 to TRBJ2-4, with no clear D. The length of the CDR3 is 14 residues. Trimming pared 0 bases from V and 2 bases from J, leaving 8 bases between. Germline CDR1 DFQATT, CDR2 SNEGSKA (reference sequence).

This clonotype was seen at least ten times. The J gene is TRBJ2-3, the V gene TRBV9; 13 nucleotides agree with TRBD2. V gave up 3 bases and J gave up 2 bases; unmatched junction bases: 9. The CDR3 is 18 residues long. Germline CDR1 and CDR2: SGDLS and YYNGEE. CDR3 coding DNA: TGTGCCAGCAGCGCCAACCTCGGACTAGCGGGGGACACAGATACGCAGTATTTT. Its translation is CASSANLGLAGDTDTQYF. Based on the CDR3 plus reference TRBV9 and TRBJ2-3, the full variable domain is DSGVTQTPKHLITATGQRVTLRCSPRSGDLSVYWYQQSLDQGLQFLIQYYNGEERAKGNILERFSAQQFPDLHSELNLSSLELGDSALYFCASSANLGLAGDTDTQYFGPGTRLTVL.

This clonotype came up a few times. The chain carries TRBV29-1 and TRBJ2-1; 8 bases fit TRBD2. There are 14 residues in the CDR3. In germline, CDR1 is SQVTM, CDR2 ANQGSEA. V lost 6 bases to trimming and J lost 2 bases; unmatched junction nucleotides: 6. CDR3 region: CSVTGGGTYNEQFF. For the CDR3, the DNA is TGCAGCGTAACGGGGGGGGGCACCTACAATGAGCAGTTCTTC.

This clonotype was observed at least ten times. V gene TRBV6-2 or TRBV6-3 combines with J gene TRBJ2-7, with 8 positions matching TRBD1. CDR1 and CDR2 from the germline V gene are MNHEY and SVGEGT. Trimming at V came to 5 bases and at J to 5 bases, leaving 8 bases not matched to a gene. The CDR3 has 14 residues. CDR3 coding DNA: TGTGCCAGCAGTACGACAGGGGACTTCAACGAGCAGTACTTC. It encodes CASSTTGDFNEQYF.

This clonotype was recorded at least ten times. The rearrangement uses TRBV18 and TRBJ1-1, with TRBD1 identical over 11 bases. CDR1 and CDR2 (germline): KGHSH, LQKENI. V lost 4 bases, J lost 4 bases, and 2 bases stayed unmatched. The CDR3 consists of 14 residues. CDR3 amino acids: CASSRTGGSTEAFF. The CDR3 DNA follows: TGTGCCAGCTCACGGACAGGGGGCTCCACTGAAGCTTTCTTT.

This clonotype was detected only a few times. The chain links TRBV11-1 to TRBJ2-3, with 8 bases fitting TRBD2. In germline, CDR1 is SGHAT, CDR2 FQDESV (reference sequence). The V gene end was trimmed by 2 bases and the J gene end by 0 bases; junction bases not matched to a gene: 10. This CDR3 contains 18 residues. For the CDR3, the DNA is TGTGCCAGCAGCTTAAGTTTTCGCGGGGGGCCGAGCACAGATACGCAGTATTTT. Amino acid sequence: CASSLSFRGGPSTDTQYF.